This T cell receptor beta chain originates from a study of cytomegalovirus exposure and HLA in healthy donors. Study information: There were 300 to 400 genotyped donors. Of these, 75% to 85% fell in the genetic ancestry cluster associated with self-reported Caucasian donors.

As for this clone: What it recognizes is unknown.

V lost 3 bases, J lost 3 bases, and 19 bases lay in between. This CDR3 comprises 16 residues. Germline CDR1 is SGDLS and CDR2 is YYNGEE. PCR primers comprised 60 Vbeta and 13 Jbeta primers. Data came from immunoSEQ multiplex PCR; TCRdb stores just in-frame clones and leaves some out. The sample yields over 150,000 clones, more than 80% seen once. Findings and caveats of the study: Follow-up analysis seemed to connect common viral pathogens with several of the most significant clusters identified. An analysis done earlier found most TCR beta V segments productive about 87% or about 30% of the time.

The TCR was taken from a woman in her 30s in good health and CMV-seropositive. The chain recombines TRBV9 with TRBJ2-7, with D tentatively TRBD1 (5 bases). Sequencing was performed on PBMCs. CDR3 protein: CASSALGHPPLYEQYF. The CDR3 region has the DNA TGTGCCAGCAGCGCCCTTGGACACCCACCTCTCTACGAGCAGTACTTC.